A single sample is the source of the 2 T cell receptor beta chains below, sequenced in a study of follicular helper T cells after annual influenza vaccination. Time point specified: 2014-2015 season, pre-vaccination. Using immunoSEQ multiplex PCR, the repertoire was profiled, and TCRdb retains in-frame clones only, with some absent. This repertoire shows roughly 13,000 clones, 84% found once; its top ten account for 0.27%. Sequences were derived from CXCR5- memory CD4+ T cells sorted from blood, sampled on the day of influenza vaccination. The receptors were gathered from an adult who received the influenza vaccine.

This clone was counted between two and nine times. The chain recombines TRBV6-6 with TRBJ2-1, with 10 nucleotides matching TRBD1. Germline V gene lookup returns CDR1 MNHNY and CDR2 SVGAGI (reference sequence). J lost 4 bases, V lost 5 bases, and 8 bases had no gene match. The CDR3 spans 16 residues. CDR3 loop: CASSRQGAVLYNEQFF. CDR3 in DNA: TGTGCCAGCAGTCGACAGGGGGCCGTCCTTTACAATGAGCAGTTCTTC.

This clone was picked up a small number of times. The chain uses TRBV15 and TRBJ1-2, with D tentatively TRBD1 (5 bases). V was trimmed by 1 base and J by 7 bases, leaving 16 bases between them. Germline CDR1 reads LNHNV; CDR2 reads YYDKDF (reference sequence). The CDR3 has 15 residues. DNA of the CDR3: TGTGCCACCAGCAGAGTCAGCAGGGACTCTGGTGGCTACACCTTC. Encoded protein: CATSRVSRDSGGYTF.